A selection of T cell receptor beta chains follows, all from one sample in a study of radiation and T cells in renal cell carcinoma. Using immunoSEQ multiplex PCR, the repertoire was profiled, and TCRdb retains in-frame clones only, with some absent. Found here are approximately 140,000 clones, approximately 87% of them singletons; the top ten hold around a quarter. The input for sequencing was blood, taken from a patient whose treatment included radiotherapy and nephrectomy. The receptors stem from a woman between 50 and 59 years old with renal cell carcinoma. Both conserved end residues are part of each CDR3. Each record gives: J gene, CDR3 length, V gene, clone size, CDR3 protein. Only some rows state a clone size, as once, few, many or a class for expanded clones.

>TRBJ1-1|15|TRBV6-5|NA
CASSGRDTMNTEAFF
>TRBJ2-5|15|TRBV7-2|NA
CASSLGGGSQESQYF
>TRBJ1-2|16|TRBV18|NA
CASSPLGTGGLEGYTF
>TRBJ1-6|14|TRBV6-5|NA
CASARASYNSPLHF
>TRBJ2-2|16|TRBV5-1|once
CASSPTGAMNTGELFF
>TRBJ2-3|16|TRBV4-1|NA
CASSPHRDRGTDTQYF
>TRBJ2-7|13|TRBV2|NA
CASSDVFSYEQYF
>TRBJ1-5|15|TRBV25-1|medium-sized
CASSASGGGNQPQHF
>TRBJ1-2|13|TRBV27|NA
CASSLGRFGGYTF
>TRBJ2-3|14|TRBV7-2|NA
CASSLATGTDTQYF
>TRBJ1-2|16|TRBV15|NA
CATSRDRVGTVYGYTF
>TRBJ1-1|13|TRBV4-3|NA
CASSQEGSTEAFF
>TRBJ2-7|15|TRBV5-6|NA
CASSQGAGGSYEQYF
>TRBJ2-7|13|TRBV6-5|NA
CASSYSAGYEQYF
>TRBJ1-1|13|TRBV2|once
CASSSQTNTEAFF
>TRBJ1-6|15|TRBV5-1|NA
CASSTGTGDNSPLHF
>TRBJ2-2|15|TRBV28|NA
CASRESGSYTGELFF
>TRBJ2-3|15|TRBV7-9|NA
CASSATSEDTDTQYF
>TRBJ2-7|13|TRBV10-1|NA
CASSGGPAFEQYF
>TRBJ2-7|13|TRBV6-1|NA
CASSEGREYEQYF
>TRBJ2-5|13|TRBV5-4|NA
CASSGQPQETQYF
>TRBJ1-6|14|TRBV30|NA
CAWSVLGIGSPLHF
>TRBJ1-2|12|TRBV30|NA
CAWSHTPIVYTF
>TRBJ2-5|16|TRBV9|NA
CASSVAYQGSGETQYF
>TRBJ2-7|13|TRBV18|NA
CASSPMGPYEQYF